Below are 18 T cell receptor beta chains sequenced from a single sample in a study of OX40 agonist ivuxolimab in advanced cancers. Clones were read by immunoSEQ multiplex PCR, and TCRdb kept only the in-frame ones, dropping some. The sample includes about 94,000 clones, approximately 95% of them seen just once. The specimen comprised CD4+ or CD8+ T cells sorted from blood, sampled in a trial of the OX40 agonist ivuxolimab. These receptors were obtained from an adult with an advanced solid tumor such as melanoma, head and neck, liver or kidney cancer.

V and J are TRBV18 and TRBJ2-3; TRBD1 is a possible D gene (6 bases). The CDR3 sequence is 18 residues long. Germline V gene data show CDR1 as KGHSH and CDR2 as LQKENI. Trimming took off 0 bases at V and 4 bases at J, with 20 bases between the two ends. As DNA, the CDR3 is TGTGCCAGCTCACCACCCACAGGGTGGCCCACCATACCAGATACGCAGTATTTT. This sequence encodes CASSPPTGWPTIPDTQYF.

V and J are TRBV19 and TRBJ1-1; D is ambiguous. The V gene lost 3 bases and the J gene lost 5 bases, with 19 bases spanning the gap. There are 16 residues in the CDR3. Germline CDR1 reads LNHDA; CDR2 reads SQIVND (reference sequence). CDR3 bases: TGTGCCAGTAGTATTTTCGCCGTAAGGGAAGGGACTGAAGCTTTCTTT. Protein sequence: CASSIFAVREGTEAFF.

The rearrangement joins TRBV6-1 to TRBJ1-2; no definite D call. Between the trimmed V and J ends, which lost 5 bases and 1 base, there was a span of 11 bases. This CDR3 contains 14 residues. Germline values: CDR1 MNHNS, CDR2 SASEGT. The CDR3 protein is CASSPTVSNYGYTF. The CDR3 bases are TGTGCCAGCAGTCCGACGGTCAGTAACTATGGCTACACCTTC.

The chain carries TRBV7-9 and TRBJ1-5; no clear D gene. V was cut by 5 bases and J by 3 bases, with 11 bases left in between. The germline CDR1 and CDR2 sequences are SEHNR and FQNEAQ (reference sequence). This CDR3 has 14 residues. In nucleotides, the CDR3 is TGTGCCAGCAGCGCCCAGTATGACAATCAGCCCCAGCATTTT. It is translated as CASSAQYDNQPQHF.

V usage is TRBV15 and J usage is TRBJ1-6; D remains unclear. The CDR3 sequence is 13 residues long. Looked up from germline, CDR1 is LNHNV and CDR2 is YYDKDF (reference sequence). V was shortened by 0 bases and J by 13 bases, with 10 bases between the two germline ends. The CDR3 DNA sequence: TGTGCCACCAGCAGAGATATCGAATCTCCCCTCCACTTT. Protein sequence: CATSRDIESPLHF.

The chain carries TRBV7-6 and TRBJ2-3; TRBD2 matches 7 bases. The length of the CDR3 is 14 residues. Trimming at V came to 5 bases and at J to 14 bases, leaving 16 bases not matched to a gene. Looked up from germline, CDR1 is SGHVS and CDR2 is FNYEAQ. Here the CDR3 DNA reads TGTGCCAGCAGCCCCCAAACCACTAGCGCCCGGCCGTATTTT. Amino acid sequence: CASSPQTTSARPYF. The full variable domain, rest sourced from reference TRBV7-6 and TRBJ2-3, is GAGVSQSPRYKVTKRGQDVALRCDPISGHVSLYWYRQALGQGPEFLTYFNYEAQQDKSGLPNDRFSAERPEGSISTLTIQRTEQRDSAMYRCASSPQTTSARPYFGPGTRLTVL.

CDR3 sequence reads: CASSRLAGGRNEQFF. Written as DNA, the CDR3 is TGTGCCAGCAGCCGCTTAGCGGGAGGTCGGAATGAGCAGTTCTTC. The chain couples TRBV28 to TRBJ2-1, with 10 bases fitting TRBD2. The trim removed 6 bases at V and 7 bases at J, leaving 9 bases unmatched. Germline V lookup: CDR1 MDHEN, CDR2 SYDVKM. This CDR3 has 15 residues.

This chain links TRBV7-8 with TRBJ2-5; 12 nucleotides line up with TRBD2. V was pared by 5 bases and J by 4 bases, with 8 bases of the junction left unmatched. This CDR3 has 16 amino acids. Germline CDR1 SGHVS, CDR2 FQNEAQ. The CDR3 loop reads CASSALAGGSGETQYF. The DNA for the CDR3 is TGTGCCAGCAGCGCACTAGCGGGGGGCTCGGGAGAGACCCAGTACTTC.

The chain employs TRBV27 and TRBJ1-1; 7 bases align to TRBD1. This CDR3 spans 13 amino acids. Germline assignment: CDR1 MNHEY and CDR2 SMNVEV (reference sequence). V trimming: 6 bases; J trimming: 11 bases; junction bases outside the gene matches: 12. DNA for the CDR3: TGTGCCAGCAGAAGTACAGGGGTGAGATTGGCTTTCTTT. Translation gives CASRSTGVRLAFF.

The chain is built from TRBV27 and TRBJ2-1; TRBD1 is a possible D gene (6 bases). Trimming took off 7 bases at V and 4 bases at J, with 14 bases between the two ends. CDR1 is MNHEY, CDR2 SMNVEV, per germline (reference sequence). The CDR3 extends over 14 amino acids. The CDR3 sequence is CASNQGSHYNEQFF. CDR3 DNA: TGTGCCAGCAACCAGGGGAGCCATTACAATGAGCAGTTCTTC.

CDR3 sequence: CASSLVLGATGEQYF. CDR3 coding DNA: TGTGCCAGCAGCTTAGTTCTGGGGGCGACGGGTGAGCAGTACTTC. The V call is TRBV11-2, the J call TRBJ2-7, with D tentatively TRBD1 (6 bases). V lost 1 base and J 7 bases, leaving 17 bases between the germline ends. CDR1 is SGHAT and CDR2 is FQNNGV in the germline V gene. This CDR3 is built from 15 residues.

The chain is built from TRBV27 and TRBJ1-5; TRBD1 matches at 7 bases. J lost 2 bases, V lost 2 bases, and 0 bases had no gene match. CDR3 length: 14 amino acids. Germline assignment: CDR1 MNHEY and CDR2 SMNVEV (reference sequence). CDR3 nucleotide sequence: TGTGCCAGCAGTTTAGACAGGGGCAATCAGCCCCAGCATTTT. Its protein is CASSLDRGNQPQHF.

The chain is built from TRBV7-8 and TRBJ2-7; TRBD1 aligns across 9 bases. CDR1 is SGHVS and CDR2 is FQNEAQ in the germline V gene. The CDR3 totals 14 residues. V gave up 5 bases and J gave up 4 bases; unmatched junction bases: 6. The CDR3 coding sequence is TGTGCCAGCAGCCCCTCGACAGGGGGATACGAGCAGTACTTC. Protein product: CASSPSTGGYEQYF.

This rearrangement joins TRBV7-9 to TRBJ1-1; a possible D gene is TRBD1 (5 bases). V lost 5 bases and J lost 0, with 7 bases in between. This CDR3 comprises 13 residues. Germline CDR1 and CDR2: SEHNR and FQNEAQ (reference sequence). The CDR3 DNA reads TGTGCCAGCAGCCCGACAGTGAACACTGAAGCTTTCTTT. Translated, it gives CASSPTVNTEAFF.

The rearrangement uses TRBV7-2 and TRBJ2-1; 8 positions match TRBD2. Germline trimming cut 10 bases from V and 6 bases from J; bases unmatched to any gene: 8. Per the germline V gene, CDR1 is SGHTA and CDR2 is FQGNSA. The CDR3 is 13 amino acids. The CDR3 here is CAIRGGSSNEQFF. CDR3 coding DNA: TGTGCCATTCGGGGGGGTTCTTCCAATGAGCAGTTCTTC.

This clone was recorded once. This chain connects TRBV27 to TRBJ2-5; 11 bases map to TRBD1. CDR1 is MNHEY and CDR2 is SMNVEV in the germline V gene (reference sequence). The CDR3 length is 15 residues. The J segment lost 5 bases and the V segment lost 3 bases, leaving 5 bases of the junction unmatched. CDR3 in DNA: TGTGCCAGCAGTTTCCGGACAGGGGGCGGGGAGACCCAGTACTTC. The encoded protein is CASSFRTGGGETQYF.

V and J are TRBV5-1 and TRBJ2-3; D might be TRBD1 (5 bases). Deletions cut 6 bases from V and 0 bases from J, with 17 bases between. The CDR3 totals 16 residues. Germline-derived CDR1 and CDR2 are SGHRS and YFSETQ. This chain's CDR3 is CASTTWGISSTDTQYF. In nucleotides, the CDR3 is TGCGCCAGCACCACGTGGGGCATCTCTAGCACAGATACGCAGTATTTT.

The rearrangement uses TRBV7-6 and TRBJ2-7; 7 bases are shared with TRBD2. CDR1 is SGHVS and CDR2 is FNYEAQ in the germline V gene. The CDR3 consists of 15 residues. V lost 0 bases to trimming and J lost 4 bases; unmatched junction nucleotides: 6. The chain's CDR3 is CASSLAAGNQYEQYF. CDR3 DNA: TGTGCCAGCAGCTTAGCAGCGGGGAACCAATACGAGCAGTACTTC.